This TCR beta chain was sequenced in a study of blood T cell repertoires in COVID-19. Study-wide context: The samples span acute and convalescent COVID-19 from the United States, Italy and Spain. From T cells, B-cell-depleted T cells, or PBMCs came the material, which was cDNA or gDNA.

This clone was detected a few times. From germline, CDR1 is MNHNS and CDR2 SASEGT. The V gene end was trimmed by 3 bases and the J gene end by 1 base; junction bases not matched to a gene: 4. This CDR3 comprises 16 residues. Methods used by the authors: Estimated nucleated cell counts came from reference gene primer amplification. Here immunoSEQ multiplex PCR was the method, and the copy in TCRdb shows in-frame clones only, minus some. V and J calls and clone size are those listed in that table; D and trimming were worked out from the DNA. The sample has roughly 97,000 clones, 75% to 85% seen once. The TCR comes from a man aged 55 to 70 with acute or convalescent COVID-19. Input material: peripheral blood. This chain uses TRBV6-1 with TRBJ2-3, with 10 bases lining up with TRBD1. The CDR3 sequence: CASSEFGQGGTDTQYF. The CDR3 DNA follows: TGTGCCAGCAGTGAGTTTGGACAGGGGGGCACAGATACGCAGTATTTT.